The 14 T cell receptor beta chains below all came from one sample that was sequenced in a study of identical twins listed by TCRdb under 2016. Libraries were made using 5' RACE. Sequencing took place on an Illumina HiSeq 2000. TCRdb trimmed public reads at Q25 via fastp, called clones via MiXCR and kept in-frame beta chains. Rows are unified per CDR3 protein, each entry keeping the most common DNA and genes. The sample table lists 500,000 or so distinct CDR3 sequences, less than 25% of them with a count of one. The ten most abundant clones make up around 0.9% of the sample. These same records also appear under a second study, on T cells expressing NK-cell markers.

Sequencing used CD4+ T cells sorted from blood. These receptors were obtained from a woman aged 18-29 years in good health.

This rearrangement joins TRBV15 to TRBJ2-7, with D perhaps assigned TRBD1 or TRBD2 (5 bases each). The germline V gene has CDR1 LNHNV and CDR2 YYDKDF (reference sequence). This CDR3 is 14 amino acids long. The V gene lost 0 bases and the J gene lost 4 bases, with 10 bases spanning the gap. In nucleotides, the CDR3 is TGTGCCACCAGCAGAGAGTCGTGGGGGTACGAGCAGTACTTC. Encoded protein: CATSRESWGYEQYF.

The chain employs TRBV20-1 and TRBJ2-7; D may be TRBD2 (6 bases). The CDR3 is 13 residues long. V was trimmed by 6 bases and J by 2 bases, leaving 14 bases between them. Germline V gives CDR1 DFQATT, CDR2 SNEGSKA (reference sequence). CDR3 sequence (DNA): TGCAGTGCCCCGGGCGGGGCACCCTACGAGCAGTACTTC. Translating gives CSAPGGAPYEQYF.

The chain carries TRBV7-2 and TRBJ1-6; no definite D call. The CDR3 is made up of 14 amino acids. The germline V gene has CDR1 SGHTA and CDR2 FQGNSA. Trimming left V 4 bases short and J 8 bases short, with 12 bases between. Here the CDR3 reads CASSYDPGDSPLHF. CDR3 nucleotide sequence: TGTGCCAGCAGCTACGACCCAGGAGATTCACCCCTCCACTTT.

This clonotype was seen more than once but under ten times. In DNA, the CDR3 is TGTGCCACCAGCAGAGAAATAGTCCGGGCGGGTGGCAACATTCAGTACTTC. Amino acid sequence: CATSREIVRAGGNIQYF. V is TRBV15 and J is TRBJ2-4, with a weak D call TRBD2 (5 bases). Trimming shortened V by 0 bases and J by 7 bases, and 19 bases separated the two germline ends. In germline, CDR1 is LNHNV, CDR2 YYDKDF (reference sequence). CDR3 length: 17 residues.

In its sample, this clonotype was seen many times. Written as DNA, the CDR3 is TGCAGTGCTAAACCGGGACAGGGTGTGTACAATGAGCAGTTCTTC. It encodes CSAKPGQGVYNEQFF. V is TRBV20-1 and J is TRBJ2-1, with 9 bases lining up with TRBD1. The V segment lost 4 bases and the J segment 4 bases; nucleotides outside the gene matches: 8. This CDR3 contains 15 residues. Germline loops: CDR1 DFQATT, CDR2 SNEGSKA (reference sequence).

The DNA for the CDR3 is TGCAGTGCCAAACTAGCGGGAAGATTATACAATGAGCAGTTCTTC. It encodes CSAKLAGRLYNEQFF. V is TRBV20-1 and J is TRBJ2-1, with TRBD2 matching over 10 bases. Germline V lookup: CDR1 DFQATT, CDR2 SNEGSKA (reference sequence). Trimming took 6 bases from V and 4 from J; bases not matched to a gene: 9. This CDR3 spans 15 amino acids.

The chain uses TRBV6-1 and TRBJ2-4, with D perhaps TRBD1 (6 bases). This CDR3 has 15 amino acids. The germline CDR1 and CDR2 sequences are MNHNS and SASEGT. Trimming stripped 6 bases from V and 0 bases from J, with 12 bases between. The CDR3 sequence: CASRNQGLAKNIQYF. The CDR3 DNA is TGTGCCAGCAGGAATCAGGGGTTAGCCAAAAACATTCAGTACTTC.

In nucleotides, the CDR3 is TGTGCCAGCAGTTTCGGAATAGGGCAAGGGACTAACTATGGCTACACCTTC. As protein: CASSFGIGQGTNYGYTF. The chain employs TRBV12-3 or TRBV12-4 and TRBJ1-2, with unresolved D. Trimming removed 3 bases at V and 0 bases at J, with 17 bases between. The CDR3 runs to 17 residues.

This rearrangement joins TRBV6-5 to TRBJ1-6; unclear D gene. Germline V gene sequence: CDR1 MNHEY, CDR2 SVGAGI. Trimming cost V 0 bases and J 11 bases, with 11 bases left between them. The CDR3 is 14 amino acids. The CDR3 spells CASSYSKTVPPLHF. DNA of the CDR3: TGTGCCAGCAGTTACTCGAAAACCGTACCACCCCTCCACTTT.

This clonotype was counted a few times. Germline is not matched at one junction end, which may reflect a read error. The V and J genes are TRBV5-1 and TRBJ2-3; D is unclear. The germline gives CDR1 SGHRS, CDR2 YFSETQ. CDR3 length equals 14 residues. The CDR3: CASSGSPGTDTQYF. DNA of the CDR3: TGCGCCAGCAGCGGTAGCCCGGGCACCGATACGCAGTATTTT.

The rearrangement links TRBV20-1 to TRBJ2-7; D is perhaps TRBD1 (5 bases). Trimming pared 0 bases from V and 3 bases from J, leaving 6 bases between. CDR1 is DFQATT, CDR2 SNEGSKA, per germline (reference sequence). This CDR3 region has 12 residues. CDR3 amino acids: CSAREDSYEQYF. CDR3 in DNA: TGCAGTGCTAGAGAAGACAGCTACGAGCAGTACTTC.

The rearrangement links TRBV20-1 to TRBJ2-3, with a possible D match to TRBD2 (5 bases). The V and J ends lost 0 bases and 4 bases respectively, with 11 bases between them. The CDR3 covers 14 residues. Germline CDR1 is DFQATT and CDR2 is SNEGSKA (reference sequence). CDR3: CSARDSGRADTQYF. The CDR3 nucleotides are TGCAGTGCTAGAGACAGCGGTCGGGCAGATACGCAGTATTTT.

The chain is built from TRBV25-1 and TRBJ2-7; 9 bases map to TRBD1. The length of the CDR3 is 14 residues. V lost 6 bases, J lost 3 bases, and 6 bases stayed unmatched. CDR1 is MGHDK, CDR2 SYGVNS, per germline. Here the CDR3 DNA reads TGTGCCAGCAGAGGGACAGGGCCCATCTACGAGCAGTACTTC. As protein: CASRGTGPIYEQYF.

This clonotype was detected a few times. This sequence joins TRBV20-1 and TRBJ2-2, with TRBD2 matching over 8 bases. Germline CDR1 DFQATT, CDR2 SNEGSKA (reference sequence). The V segment lost 6 bases and the J segment 7 bases; nucleotides outside the gene matches: 13. The CDR3 has 15 residues. CDR3 residues: CSALDFTAGGGELFF. The CDR3 bases are TGCAGTGCCCTGGACTTTACTGCGGGGGGCGGGGAGCTGTTTTTT.